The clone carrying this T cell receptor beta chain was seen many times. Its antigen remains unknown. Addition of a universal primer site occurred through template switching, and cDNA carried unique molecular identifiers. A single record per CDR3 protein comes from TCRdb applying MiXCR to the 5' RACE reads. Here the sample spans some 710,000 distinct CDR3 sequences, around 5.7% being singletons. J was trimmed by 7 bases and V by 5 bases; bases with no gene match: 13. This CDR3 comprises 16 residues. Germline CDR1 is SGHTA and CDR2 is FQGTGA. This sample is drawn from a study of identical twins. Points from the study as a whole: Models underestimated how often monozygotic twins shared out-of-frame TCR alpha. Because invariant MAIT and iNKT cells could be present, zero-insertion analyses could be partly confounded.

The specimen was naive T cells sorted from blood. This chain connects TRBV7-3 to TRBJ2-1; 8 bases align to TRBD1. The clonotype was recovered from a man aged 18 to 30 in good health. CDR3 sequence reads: CASSMTGTGHTNEQFF. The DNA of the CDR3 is TGTGCCAGCAGCATGACTGGGACAGGACATACAAATGAGCAGTTCTTC. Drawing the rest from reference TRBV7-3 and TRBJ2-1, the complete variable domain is GAGVSQTPSNKVTEKGKYVELRCDPISGHTALYWYRQSLGQGPEFLIYFQGTGAADDSGLPNDRFFAVRPEGSVSTLKIQRTERGDSAVYLCASSMTGTGHTNEQFFGPGTRLTVL.